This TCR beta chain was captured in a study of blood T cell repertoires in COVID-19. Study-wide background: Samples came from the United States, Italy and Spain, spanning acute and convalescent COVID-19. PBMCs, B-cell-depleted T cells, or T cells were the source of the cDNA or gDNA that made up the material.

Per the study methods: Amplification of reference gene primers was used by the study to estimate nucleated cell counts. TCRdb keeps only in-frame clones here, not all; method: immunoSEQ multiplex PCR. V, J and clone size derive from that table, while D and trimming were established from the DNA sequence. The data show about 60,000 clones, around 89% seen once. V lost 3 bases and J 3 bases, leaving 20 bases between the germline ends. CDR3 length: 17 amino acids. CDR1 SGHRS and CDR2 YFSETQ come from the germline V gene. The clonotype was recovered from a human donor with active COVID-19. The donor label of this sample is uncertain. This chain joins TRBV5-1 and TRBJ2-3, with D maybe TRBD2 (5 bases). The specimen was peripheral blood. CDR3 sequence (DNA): TGCGCCAGCAGCTCCCTCCGGACTCAAAGTTTTACAGATACGCAGTATTTT. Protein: CASSSLRTQSFTDTQYF.